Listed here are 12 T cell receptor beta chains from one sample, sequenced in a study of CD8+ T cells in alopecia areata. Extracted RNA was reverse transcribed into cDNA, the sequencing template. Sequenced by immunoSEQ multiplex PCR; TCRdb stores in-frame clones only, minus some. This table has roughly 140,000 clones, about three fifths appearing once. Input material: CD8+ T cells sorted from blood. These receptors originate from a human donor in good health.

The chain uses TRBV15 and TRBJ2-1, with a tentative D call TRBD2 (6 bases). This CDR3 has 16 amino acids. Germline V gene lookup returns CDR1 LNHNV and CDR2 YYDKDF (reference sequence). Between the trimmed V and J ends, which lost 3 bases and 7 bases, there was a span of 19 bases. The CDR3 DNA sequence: TGTGCCACCAGCAGGGCCTTCGGGGGTACGGGGAATGAGCAGTTCTTC. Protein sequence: CATSRAFGGTGNEQFF. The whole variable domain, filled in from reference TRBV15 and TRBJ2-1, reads DAMVIQNPRYQVTQFGKPVTLSCSQTLNHNVMYWYQQKSSQAPKLLFHYYDKDFNNEADTPDNFQSRRPNTSFCFLDIRSPGLGDTAMYLCATSRAFGGTGNEQFFGPGTRLTVL.

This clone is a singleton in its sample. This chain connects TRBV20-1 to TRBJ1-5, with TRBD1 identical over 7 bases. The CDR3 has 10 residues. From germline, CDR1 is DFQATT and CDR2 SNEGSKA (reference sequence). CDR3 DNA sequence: TGCGGGACAGCCCATCAGCCCCAGCATTTT. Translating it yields CGTAHQPQHF.

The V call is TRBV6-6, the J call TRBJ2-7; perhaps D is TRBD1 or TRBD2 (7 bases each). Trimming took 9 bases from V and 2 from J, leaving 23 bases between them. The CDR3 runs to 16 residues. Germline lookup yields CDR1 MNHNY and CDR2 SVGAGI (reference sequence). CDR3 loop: CASGDYANRGAYEQYF. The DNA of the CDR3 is TGTGCCAGTGGGGACTACGCTAACAGGGGTGCCTACGAGCAGTACTTC.

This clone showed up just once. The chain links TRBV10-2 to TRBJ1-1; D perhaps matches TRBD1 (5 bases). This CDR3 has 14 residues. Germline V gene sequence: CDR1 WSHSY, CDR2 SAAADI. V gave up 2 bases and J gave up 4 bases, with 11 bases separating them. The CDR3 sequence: CASSETLGTTEAFF. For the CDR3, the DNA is TGCGCCAGCAGTGAGACTTTAGGGACCACTGAAGCTTTCTTT.

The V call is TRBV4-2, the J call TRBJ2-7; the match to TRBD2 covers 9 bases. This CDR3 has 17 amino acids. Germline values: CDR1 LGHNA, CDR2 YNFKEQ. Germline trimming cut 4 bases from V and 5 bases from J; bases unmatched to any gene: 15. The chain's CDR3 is CASSPPILAGVSHEQYF. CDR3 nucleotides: TGTGCCAGCAGCCCACCCATCTTAGCGGGAGTATCCCACGAGCAGTACTTC.

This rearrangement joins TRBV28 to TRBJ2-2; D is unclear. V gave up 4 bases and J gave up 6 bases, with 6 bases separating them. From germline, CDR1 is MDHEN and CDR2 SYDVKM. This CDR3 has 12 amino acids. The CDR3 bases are TGTGCCAGCAGTTCACTATCCGGGGAGCTGTTTTTT. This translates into CASSSLSGELFF.

The CDR3 bases are TGTGCCAGCAGCCCCGGCAGCTCCCTAGGTAGCGAGCAGTACTTC. Translating gives CASSPGSSLGSEQYF. The chain joins TRBV9 to TRBJ2-7; D not certain. Trimming removed 4 bases at V and 6 bases at J, with 20 bases between. Germline values: CDR1 SGDLS, CDR2 YYNGEE. The CDR3 length is 15 residues.

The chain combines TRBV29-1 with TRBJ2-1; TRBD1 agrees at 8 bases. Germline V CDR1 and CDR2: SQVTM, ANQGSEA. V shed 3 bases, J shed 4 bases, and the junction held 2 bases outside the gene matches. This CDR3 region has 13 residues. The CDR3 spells CSVDNRGYNEQFF. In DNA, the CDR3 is TGCAGCGTTGATAACAGGGGGTACAATGAGCAGTTCTTC.

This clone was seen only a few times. The CDR3 nucleotides read TGTGCCAGCAGCCCTTTGGGTCTGAACACTGAAGCTTTCTTT. Translating gives CASSPLGLNTEAFF. The V and J genes are TRBV14 and TRBJ1-1; D is undetermined. The CDR3 has 14 amino acids. The germline V gene encodes CDR1 SGHDN and CDR2 FVKESK. Trimming removed 4 bases from V and 0 bases from J, with 9 bases in between.

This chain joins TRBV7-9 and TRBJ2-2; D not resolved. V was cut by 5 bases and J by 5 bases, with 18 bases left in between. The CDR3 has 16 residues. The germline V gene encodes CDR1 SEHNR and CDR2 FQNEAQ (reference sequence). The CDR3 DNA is TGTGCCAGCAGCCCGAATTCGGTCCTCTCTACCGGGGAGCTGTTTTTT. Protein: CASSPNSVLSTGELFF.

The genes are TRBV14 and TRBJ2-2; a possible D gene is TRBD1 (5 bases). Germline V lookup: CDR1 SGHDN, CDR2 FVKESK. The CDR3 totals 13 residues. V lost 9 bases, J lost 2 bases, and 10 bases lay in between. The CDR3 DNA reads TGTGCCAGTATCGACAGAAACACCGGGGAGCTGTTTTTT. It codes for CASIDRNTGELFF.

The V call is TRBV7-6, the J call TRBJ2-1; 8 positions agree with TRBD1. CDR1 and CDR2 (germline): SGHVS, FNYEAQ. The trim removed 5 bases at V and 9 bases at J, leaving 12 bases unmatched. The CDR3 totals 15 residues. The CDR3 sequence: CASSPSSGGEGEQFF. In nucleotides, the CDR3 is TGTGCCAGCAGCCCCAGTTCAGGGGGCGAAGGTGAGCAGTTCTTC.